The 22 T cell receptor beta chains listed next were all sequenced from one sample in a study of cytomegalovirus exposure and HLA in healthy donors. The PCR had 60 Vbeta and 13 Jbeta primers. Here immunoSEQ multiplex PCR was the method, and the copy in TCRdb shows in-frame clones only, minus some. The table lists some 160,000 clones, 77% of them singletons. The sequencing input was PBMCs. These receptors originate from a woman in her twenties or thirties in good health and CMV-seronegative.

This chain joins TRBV25-1 and TRBJ1-4, with 12 positions matching TRBD1. CDR3 length equals 18 residues. Germline V gene data show CDR1 as MGHDK and CDR2 as SYGVNS. The trim removed 4 bases at V and 0 bases at J, leaving 6 bases unmatched. The CDR3 sequence: CASSASGTGGPTNEKLFF. The CDR3 DNA sequence: TGTGCCAGCAGTGCATCGGGGACAGGGGGCCCAACTAATGAAAAACTGTTTTTT.

The J gene is TRBJ1-2, the V gene TRBV5-1; TRBD1 is a possible D gene (5 bases). Per the germline V gene, CDR1 is SGHRS and CDR2 is YFSETQ. The CDR3 loop spans 15 amino acids. The V and J ends lost 4 bases and 4 bases respectively, with 17 bases between them. The CDR3 region is CASSPAVGQPYGYTF. The DNA of the CDR3 is TGCGCCAGCAGCCCCGCAGTGGGGCAGCCCTATGGCTACACCTTC. The entire variable domain, with the rest obtained from reference TRBV5-1 and TRBJ1-2, is as follows: KAGVTQTPRYLIKTRGQQVTLSCSPISGHRSVSWYQQTPGQGLQFLFEYFSETQRNKGNFPGRFSGRQFSNSRSEMNVSTLELGDSALYLCASSPAVGQPYGYTFGSGTRLTVV.

The chain is built from TRBV29-1 and TRBJ2-7; D is perhaps TRBD1 (6 bases). Trimming pared 2 bases from V and 0 bases from J, leaving 11 bases between. The CDR3 sequence is 14 residues long. From germline, CDR1 is SQVTM and CDR2 ANQGSEA. CDR3 residues: CSVETGSNSYEQYF. The CDR3 bases are TGCAGCGTTGAAACAGGGTCCAACTCCTACGAGCAGTACTTC.

Only a few counts were recorded for this clone. The gene calls are TRBV5-1 and TRBJ2-7; TRBD1 matches 12 bases. Germline trimming cut 4 bases from V and 6 bases from J; bases unmatched to any gene: 5. CDR3 size: 14 residues. Germline CDR1 and CDR2: SGHRS and YFSETQ. In DNA, the CDR3 is TGCGCCAGCAGCCCTGGGGACAGGGGGCGCGAGCAGTACTTC. It yields the protein CASSPGDRGREQYF.

The chain couples TRBV11-2 to TRBJ1-1; TRBD1 matches 12 bases. The junction had 9 bases not matched to a gene; V was cut back by 5 bases and J by 5 bases. The CDR3 is made up of 16 amino acids. Germline values: CDR1 SGHAT, CDR2 FQNNGV. CDR3 residues: CASSRDRGRVGTEAFF. CDR3 in DNA: TGTGCCAGCAGCCGGGACAGGGGGCGTGTCGGAACTGAAGCTTTCTTT.

The V and J genes are TRBV6-1 and TRBJ1-4; no firm D call. Germline lookup yields CDR1 MNHNS and CDR2 SASEGT. Trimming cost V 6 bases and J 3 bases, with 8 bases left between them. The CDR3 loop spans 13 amino acids. CDR3 nucleotides: TGTGCCAGCAGCGTGGAGGCTAATGAAAAACTGTTTTTT. Encoded protein: CASSVEANEKLFF.

The chain carries TRBV19 and TRBJ1-5; 12 bases are shared with TRBD1. This CDR3 spans 15 amino acids. Trimming at V came to 6 bases and at J to 4 bases, leaving 4 bases not matched to a gene. In germline, CDR1 is LNHDA, CDR2 SQIVND (reference sequence). CDR3 loop: CASSRDRGLNQPQHF. In DNA, the CDR3 is TGTGCCAGTAGCCGGGACAGGGGGCTTAATCAGCCCCAGCATTTT.

The chain uses TRBV6-5 and TRBJ2-3; possible D gene TRBD1, 6 bases. The ends were cut back, 4 bases at V and 2 bases at J, with 10 bases in the middle. This CDR3 is 14 amino acids long. Germline loops: CDR1 MNHEY, CDR2 SVGAGI. The CDR3 spells CASSSGVSTDTQYF. The CDR3, as DNA: TGTGCCAGCAGTTCAGGGGTCTCCACAGATACGCAGTATTTT.

V usage is TRBV7-8 and J usage is TRBJ2-2, with 9 bases matching TRBD2. The CDR3 has 16 residues. V lost 5 bases, J lost 1 base, and 5 bases stayed unmatched. Germline V gene data show CDR1 as SGHVS and CDR2 as FQNEAQ. The CDR3 loop reads CASSPFSGRNTGELFF. The CDR3 bases are TGTGCCAGCAGCCCCTTTAGCGGGAGGAACACCGGGGAGCTGTTTTTT.

CDR3 sequence (DNA): TGTGCCAGCAGCGTAGCTGGGCTAGCGGGACAAGAGACCCAGTACTTC. This translates into CASSVAGLAGQETQYF. The V and J genes are TRBV9 and TRBJ2-5; 9 nucleotides align to TRBD2. V lost 0 bases and J lost 2; bases outside the gene matches: 5. Germline assignment: CDR1 SGDLS and CDR2 YYNGEE. The CDR3 totals 16 residues. Using reference TRBV9 and TRBJ2-5 for the parts outside the CDR3, the full variable domain is DSGVTQTPKHLITATGQRVTLRCSPRSGDLSVYWYQQSLDQGLQFLIQYYNGEERAKGNILERFSAQQFPDLHSELNLSSLELGDSALYFCASSVAGLAGQETQYFGPGTRLLVL.

The chain carries TRBV4-2 and TRBJ2-1, with 10 bases identical to TRBD1. After removal of 4 bases from V and 5 bases from J, the junction contained 14 bases not matched to a gene. The CDR3 consists of 18 residues. Germline CDR1 LGHNA, CDR2 YNFKEQ. This CDR3 is CASSLQSYGTGVDNEQFF. The CDR3 DNA reads TGTGCCAGCAGCCTCCAATCCTACGGGACAGGGGTTGACAATGAGCAGTTCTTC.

The V call is TRBV9, the J call TRBJ1-2, with 7 bases fitting TRBD1. The CDR3 loop spans 17 amino acids. With V trimmed by 3 bases and J by 0 bases, 11 bases remained unmatched. Germline CDR1 SGDLS, CDR2 YYNGEE. CDR3 protein: CASSATVKGAPNYGYTF. The CDR3 nucleotides are TGTGCCAGCAGCGCAACAGTAAAGGGGGCCCCTAACTATGGCTACACCTTC. Full variable domain (missing parts from reference TRBV9 and TRBJ1-2): DSGVTQTPKHLITATGQRVTLRCSPRSGDLSVYWYQQSLDQGLQFLIQYYNGEERAKGNILERFSAQQFPDLHSELNLSSLELGDSALYFCASSATVKGAPNYGYTFGSGTRLTVV.

The CDR3 DNA sequence: TGTGCCAGCAGCTTAATGGCTGACACCTACGAGCAGTACTTC. Translating gives CASSLMADTYEQYF. The rearrangement joins TRBV11-2 to TRBJ2-7; D is uncertain. There are 14 residues in the CDR3. Germline V gene sequence: CDR1 SGHAT, CDR2 FQNNGV. V was shortened by 2 bases and J by 2 bases, with 10 bases between the two germline ends.

The rearrangement links TRBV19 to TRBJ2-5; no definite D call. There are 11 residues in the CDR3. Germline values: CDR1 LNHDA, CDR2 SQIVND (reference sequence). The V end lost 5 bases, the J end lost 3 bases, and 4 bases lay between the germline ends. The chain's CDR3 is CASSVKETQYF. The CDR3 region has the DNA TGTGCCAGTAGTGTCAAAGAGACCCAGTACTTC.

V and J are TRBV7-2 and TRBJ1-3; the D gene is possibly TRBD1 (6 bases). The CDR3 has 16 amino acids. Germline-derived CDR1 and CDR2 are SGHTA and FQGNSA. The ends were cut back, 5 bases at V and 0 bases at J, with 14 bases in the middle. CDR3 in DNA: TGTGCCAGCAGCCAAGGACAGCCGCGCTCTGGAAACACCATATATTTT. Translation: CASSQGQPRSGNTIYF.

On this clone itself: The same CDR3 arises from other DNA sequences in this sample as well. The rearrangement uses TRBV19 and TRBJ1-1, with unresolved D. The CDR3 runs to 13 residues. CDR1 and CDR2 (germline): LNHDA, SQIVND (reference sequence). V was pared by 1 base and J by 1 base, with 4 bases between. The CDR3 is CASSIGANTEAFF. CDR3 sequence (DNA): TGTGCCAGTAGTATAGGAGCGAACACTGAAGCTTTCTTT.

This clone turned up a few times. This chain connects TRBV4-1 to TRBJ1-3; 7 bases match TRBD1. The CDR3 sequence is 15 residues long. The V and J ends lost 1 base and 1 base, in that order; junction bases with no gene match: 1. Germline CDR1 and CDR2: MGHRA and YSYEKL. The DNA of the CDR3 is TGCGCCAGCAGCCAAGCCAGGGGGTCTGGAAACACCATATATTTT. Its protein product is CASSQARGSGNTIYF.

The rearrangement joins TRBV4-1 to TRBJ2-3, with a weak D call TRBD2 (5 bases). The germline gives CDR1 MGHRA, CDR2 YSYEKL. CDR3 length: 17 residues. Between the trimmed V and J ends, which lost 0 bases and 0 bases, there was a span of 13 bases. This CDR3 is CASSQEEVLRSTDTQYF. DNA for the CDR3: TGCGCCAGCAGCCAAGAGGAGGTTTTGCGGAGCACAGATACGCAGTATTTT.

The rearrangement links TRBV7-2 to TRBJ1-2; 7 bases align to TRBD1. The CDR3 spans 15 residues. V trimming: 1 base; J trimming: 3 bases; junction bases outside the gene matches: 5. In germline, CDR1 is SGHTA, CDR2 FQGNSA. The CDR3 bases are TGTGCCAGCAGCTTAGGGGACAGACAGTACTATGGCTACACCTTC. This sequence encodes CASSLGDRQYYGYTF.

The genes are TRBV4-2 and TRBJ1-3, with D perhaps TRBD1 (6 bases). V lost 1 base and J 2 bases, leaving 12 bases between the germline ends. From germline, CDR1 is LGHNA and CDR2 YNFKEQ. The CDR3 is made up of 16 amino acids. CDR3: CASSQAGAGAGNTIYF. The CDR3 coding sequence is TGTGCCAGCAGCCAAGCAGGGGCCGGAGCTGGAAACACCATATATTTT.

This clone was recorded once. The chain links TRBV4-2 to TRBJ1-1; D remains unclear. From germline, CDR1 is LGHNA and CDR2 YNFKEQ. V dropped 0 bases and J dropped 2 bases, with 16 bases sitting between them. The CDR3 sequence is 17 residues long. The CDR3 sequence is CASSQDPVRGDNTEAFF. The CDR3 DNA follows: TGTGCCAGCAGCCAAGATCCGGTGCGGGGAGACAACACTGAAGCTTTCTTT.

This chain connects TRBV6-1 to TRBJ2-5, with 8 positions matching TRBD1. The length of the CDR3 is 15 residues. The trim removed 3 bases at V and 2 bases at J, leaving 5 bases unmatched. The V gene's germline CDR1 is MNHNS and CDR2 SASEGT. The CDR3 region is CASSENRGSQETQYF. CDR3 DNA: TGTGCCAGCAGTGAGAACAGGGGGTCGCAAGAGACCCAGTACTTC.